This TCR beta chain was documented in a study of T cells after yellow fever vaccination. This clonotype was detected a few times. TCRdb independently ran MiXCR on the 5' RACE reads; one entry per CDR3 protein. The sample consists of tens of thousands of distinct CDR3 sequences, 6% to 7.5% of them appearing once. The V and J ends lost 2 bases and 3 bases, in that order; junction bases with no gene match: 7. This CDR3 spans 16 amino acids. Germline V gene data show CDR1 as SGHKS and CDR2 as YYEKEE (reference sequence). The chain recombines TRBV5-5 with TRBJ2-2, with 7 positions matching TRBD1. This TCR derives from a man under 40 who received the YFV17D yellow fever vaccine. The sequenced sample was CD8+ T cells sorted from PBMCs, obtained 15 days after the yellow fever booster vaccination. CDR3 loop: CASSFRDRDYTGELFF. The CDR3 DNA follows: TGTGCCAGCAGCTTCCGGGACAGAGACTACACCGGGGAGCTGTTTTTT.